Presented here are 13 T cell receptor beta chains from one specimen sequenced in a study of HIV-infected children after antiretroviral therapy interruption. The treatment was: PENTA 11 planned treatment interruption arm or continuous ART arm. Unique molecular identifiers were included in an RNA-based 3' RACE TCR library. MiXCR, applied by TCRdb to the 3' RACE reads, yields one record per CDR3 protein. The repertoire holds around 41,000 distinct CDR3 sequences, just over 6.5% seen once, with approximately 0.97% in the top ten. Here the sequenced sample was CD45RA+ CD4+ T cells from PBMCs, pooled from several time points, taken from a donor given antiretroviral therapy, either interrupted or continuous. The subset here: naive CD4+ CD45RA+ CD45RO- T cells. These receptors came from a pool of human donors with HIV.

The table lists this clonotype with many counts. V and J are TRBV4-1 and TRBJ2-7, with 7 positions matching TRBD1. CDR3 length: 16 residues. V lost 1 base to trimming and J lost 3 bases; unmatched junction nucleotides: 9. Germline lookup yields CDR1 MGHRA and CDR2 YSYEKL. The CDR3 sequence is CASSQVIQGSFYEQYF. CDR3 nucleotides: TGCGCCAGCAGCCAAGTCATACAGGGGTCTTTCTACGAGCAGTACTTC.

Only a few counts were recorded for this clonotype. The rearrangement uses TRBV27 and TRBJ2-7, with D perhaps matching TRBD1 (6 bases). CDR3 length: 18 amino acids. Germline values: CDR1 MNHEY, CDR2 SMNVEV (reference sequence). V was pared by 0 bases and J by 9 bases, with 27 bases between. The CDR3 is CASSLSGFFQGTNRRQYF. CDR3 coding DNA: TGTGCCAGCAGTTTATCGGGTTTTTTCCAGGGGACGAATCGCAGGCAGTACTTC.

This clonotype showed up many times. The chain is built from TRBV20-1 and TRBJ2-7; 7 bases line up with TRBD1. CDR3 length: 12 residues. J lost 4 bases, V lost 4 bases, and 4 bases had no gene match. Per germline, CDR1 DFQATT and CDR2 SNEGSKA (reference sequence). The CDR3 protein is CSATGQTYEQYF. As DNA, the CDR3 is TGCAGTGCTACGGGACAGACGTACGAGCAGTACTTC.

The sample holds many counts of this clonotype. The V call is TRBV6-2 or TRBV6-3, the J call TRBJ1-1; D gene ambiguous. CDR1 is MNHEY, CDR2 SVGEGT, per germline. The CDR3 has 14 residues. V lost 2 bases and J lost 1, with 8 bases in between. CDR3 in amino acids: CASSYISGNTEAFF. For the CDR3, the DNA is TGTGCCAGCAGTTACATTTCGGGGAACACTGAAGCTTTCTTT.

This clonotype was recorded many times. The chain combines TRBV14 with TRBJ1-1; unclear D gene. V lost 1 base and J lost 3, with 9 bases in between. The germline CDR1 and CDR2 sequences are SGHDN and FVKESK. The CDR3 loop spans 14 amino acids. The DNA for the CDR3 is TGTGCCAGCAGCCAAGCCGGACGGTACACTGAAGCTTTCTTT. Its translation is CASSQAGRYTEAFF. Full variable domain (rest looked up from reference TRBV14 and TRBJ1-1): EAGVTQFPSHSVIEKGQTVTLRCDPISGHDNLYWYRRVMGKEIKFLLHFVKESKQDESGMPNNRFLAERTGGTYSTLKVQPAELEDSGVYFCASSQAGRYTEAFFGQGTRLTVV.

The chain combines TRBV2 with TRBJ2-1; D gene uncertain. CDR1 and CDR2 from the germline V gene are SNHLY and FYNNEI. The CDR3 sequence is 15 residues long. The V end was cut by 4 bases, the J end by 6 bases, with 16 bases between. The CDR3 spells CASSGRLLALNEQFF. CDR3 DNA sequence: TGTGCCAGCAGTGGACGCCTTCTTGCTCTCAATGAGCAGTTCTTC.

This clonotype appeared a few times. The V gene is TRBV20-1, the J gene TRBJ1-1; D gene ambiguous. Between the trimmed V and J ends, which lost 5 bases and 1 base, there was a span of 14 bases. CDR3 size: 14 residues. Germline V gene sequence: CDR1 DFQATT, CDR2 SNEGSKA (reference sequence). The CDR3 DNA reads TGCAGTGCTGGACTAGTGAGGGCGAACACTGAAGCTTTCTTT. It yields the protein CSAGLVRANTEAFF.

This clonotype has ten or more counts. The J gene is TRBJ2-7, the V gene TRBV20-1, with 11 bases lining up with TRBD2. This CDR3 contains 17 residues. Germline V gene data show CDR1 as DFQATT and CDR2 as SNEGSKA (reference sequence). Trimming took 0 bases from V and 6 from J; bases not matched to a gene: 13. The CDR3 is CSARDRVAGGPGVEQYF. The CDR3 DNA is TGCAGTGCTAGAGATCGAGTAGCGGGAGGGCCAGGAGTCGAGCAGTACTTC.

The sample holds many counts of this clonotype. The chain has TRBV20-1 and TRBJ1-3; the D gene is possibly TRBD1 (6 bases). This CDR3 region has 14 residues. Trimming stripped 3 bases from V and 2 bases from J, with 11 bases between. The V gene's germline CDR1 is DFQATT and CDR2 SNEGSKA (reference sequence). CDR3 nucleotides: TGCAGTGCTAGCCTCGCAGGGGCTGGAAACACCATATATTTT. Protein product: CSASLAGAGNTIYF.

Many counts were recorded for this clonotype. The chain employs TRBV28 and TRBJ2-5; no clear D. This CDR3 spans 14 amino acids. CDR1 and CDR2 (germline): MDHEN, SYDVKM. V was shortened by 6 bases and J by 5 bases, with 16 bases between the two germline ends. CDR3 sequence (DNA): TGTGCCAGCAGAAAGGCGGAGCCGCGGGAGACCCAGTACTTC. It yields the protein CASRKAEPRETQYF.

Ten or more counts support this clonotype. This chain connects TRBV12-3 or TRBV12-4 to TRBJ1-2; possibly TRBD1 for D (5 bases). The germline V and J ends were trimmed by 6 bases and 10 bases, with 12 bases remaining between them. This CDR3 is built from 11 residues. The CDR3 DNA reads TGTGCCAGCAGAACCCGGGGGTCCTACACCTTC. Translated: CASRTRGSYTF.

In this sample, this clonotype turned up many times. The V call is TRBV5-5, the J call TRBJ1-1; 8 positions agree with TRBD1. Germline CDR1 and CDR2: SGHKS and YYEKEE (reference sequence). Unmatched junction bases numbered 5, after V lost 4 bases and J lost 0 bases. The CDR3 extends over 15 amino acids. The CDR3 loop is CASSGRTGMNTEAFF. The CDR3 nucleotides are TGTGCCAGCAGCGGACGGACAGGGATGAACACTGAAGCTTTCTTT.

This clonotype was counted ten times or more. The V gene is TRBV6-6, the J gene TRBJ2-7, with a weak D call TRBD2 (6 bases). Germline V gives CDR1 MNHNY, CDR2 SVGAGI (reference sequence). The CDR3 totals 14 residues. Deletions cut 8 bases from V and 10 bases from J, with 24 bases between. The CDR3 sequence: CASGHRDWGYEQYF. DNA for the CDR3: TGTGCCAGCGGTCACCGGGACTGGGGGTATGAACAGTACTTC.